Listed here is a single TCR beta chain. The antigen is undetermined. A second about 7 to 11 cycle PCR used barcoded and J-beta primers. The authors tagged each cDNA molecule using a template-switch adaptor with 12 random nucleotides. TCRdb reanalysed the 5' RACE reads using MiXCR and keeps one entry per CDR3 protein. The sample lists around 1,600,000 distinct CDR3 sequences; approximately 39% were seen once. This sample was included in a study of blood T cells in healthy people across ages. Study-wide points: In older individuals, TCR beta diversity per million T cells was lower, falling roughly linearly with age.

The CDR3 totals 8 residues. V was trimmed by 1 base and J by 18 bases, leaving 2 bases between them. Germline values: CDR1 SGDLS, CDR2 YYNGEE. No fewer than 7 million PBMCs went into each sample. The source is a woman younger than 35 in good health. The chain carries TRBV9 and TRBJ2-6; D is uncertain. Sequencing used blood. CDR3 loop: CASSVWTF. Here the CDR3 DNA reads TGTGCCAGCAGCGTATGGACTTTC.